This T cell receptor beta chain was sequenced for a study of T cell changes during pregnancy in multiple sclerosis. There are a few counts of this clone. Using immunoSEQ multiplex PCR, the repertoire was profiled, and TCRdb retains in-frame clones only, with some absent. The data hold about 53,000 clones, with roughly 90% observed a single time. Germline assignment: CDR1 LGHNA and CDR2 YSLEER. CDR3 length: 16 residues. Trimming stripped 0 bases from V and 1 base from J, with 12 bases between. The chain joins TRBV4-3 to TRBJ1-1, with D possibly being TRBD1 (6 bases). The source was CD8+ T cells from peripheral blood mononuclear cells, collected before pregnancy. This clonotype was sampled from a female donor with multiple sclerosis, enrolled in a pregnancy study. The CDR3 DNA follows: TGCGCCAGCAGCCAAGAGTTGGGGACACCGAACACTGAAGCTTTCTTT. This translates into CASSQELGTPNTEAFF.